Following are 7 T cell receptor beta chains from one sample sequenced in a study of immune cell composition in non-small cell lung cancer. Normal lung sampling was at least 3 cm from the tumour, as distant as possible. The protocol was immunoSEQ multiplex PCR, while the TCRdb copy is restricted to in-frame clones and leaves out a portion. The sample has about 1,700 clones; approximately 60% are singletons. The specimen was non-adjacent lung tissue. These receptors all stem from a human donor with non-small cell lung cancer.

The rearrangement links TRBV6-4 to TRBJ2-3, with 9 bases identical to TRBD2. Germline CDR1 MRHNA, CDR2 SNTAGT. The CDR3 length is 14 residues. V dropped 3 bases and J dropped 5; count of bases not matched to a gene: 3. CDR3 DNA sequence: TGTGCCAGCAGTGAGCGGGGGGGCCAAGATACGCAGTATTTT. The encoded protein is CASSERGGQDTQYF.

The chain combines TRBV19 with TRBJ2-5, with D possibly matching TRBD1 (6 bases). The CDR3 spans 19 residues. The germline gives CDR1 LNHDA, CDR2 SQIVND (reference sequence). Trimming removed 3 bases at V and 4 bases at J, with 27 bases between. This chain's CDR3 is CASSMGRVENRDAGETQYF. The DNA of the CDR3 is TGTGCCAGTAGTATGGGGCGGGTAGAGAACAGGGACGCCGGAGAGACCCAGTACTTC.

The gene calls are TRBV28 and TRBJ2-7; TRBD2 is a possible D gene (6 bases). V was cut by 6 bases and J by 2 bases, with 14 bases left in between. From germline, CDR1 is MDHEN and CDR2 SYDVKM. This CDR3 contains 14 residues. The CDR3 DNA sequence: TGTGCCAGCAGCCCCGGGACTTCGACCTACGAGCAGTACTTC. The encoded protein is CASSPGTSTYEQYF.

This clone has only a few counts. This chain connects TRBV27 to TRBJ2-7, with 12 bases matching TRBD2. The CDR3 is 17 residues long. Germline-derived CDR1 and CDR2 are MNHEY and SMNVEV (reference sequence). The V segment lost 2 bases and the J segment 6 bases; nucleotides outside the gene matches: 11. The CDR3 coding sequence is TGTGCCAGCAGTTTACAATCGACTAGCGGGAGTGTCCGCGAGCAGTACTTC. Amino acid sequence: CASSLQSTSGSVREQYF.

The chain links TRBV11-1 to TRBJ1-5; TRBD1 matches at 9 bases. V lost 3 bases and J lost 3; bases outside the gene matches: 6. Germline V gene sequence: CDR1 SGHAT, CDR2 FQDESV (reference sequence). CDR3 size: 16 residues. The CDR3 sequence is CASSLYTGGNNQPQHF. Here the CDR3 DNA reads TGTGCCAGCAGCTTGTATACAGGGGGCAACAATCAGCCCCAGCATTTT.

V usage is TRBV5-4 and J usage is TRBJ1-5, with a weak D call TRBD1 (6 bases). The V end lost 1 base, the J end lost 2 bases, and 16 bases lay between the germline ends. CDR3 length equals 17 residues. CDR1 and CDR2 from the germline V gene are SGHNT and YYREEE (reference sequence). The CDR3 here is CASSLWEGGARNQPQHF. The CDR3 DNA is TGTGCCAGCAGCTTGTGGGAGGGGGGGGCTCGCAATCAGCCCCAGCATTTT. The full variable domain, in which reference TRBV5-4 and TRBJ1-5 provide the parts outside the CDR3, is ETGVTQSPTHLIKTRGQQVTLRCSSQSGHNTVSWYQQALGQGPQFIFQYYREEENGRGNFPPRFSGLQFPNYSSELNVNALELDDSALYLCASSLWEGGARNQPQHFGDGTRLSIL.

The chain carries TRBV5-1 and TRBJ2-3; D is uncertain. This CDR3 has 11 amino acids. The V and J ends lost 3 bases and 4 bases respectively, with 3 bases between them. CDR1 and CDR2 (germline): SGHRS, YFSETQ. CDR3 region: CASSYSDTQYF. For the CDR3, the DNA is TGCGCCAGCAGCTACTCAGATACGCAGTATTTT.